Each of the 28 T cell receptor beta chains below was sequenced from the same sample in a study of T cells in women clearing cervical HPV infection. Here immunoSEQ multiplex PCR was the method, and the copy in TCRdb shows in-frame clones only, minus some. The repertoire table contains under 40,000 clones. Sequencing was performed on blood buffy coat. The receptors here all came from a woman between 18 and 75 years old with a cervical HPV16 infection that either progressed to CIN3+ or cleared (not recorded which).

Remarks on this clone: From the germline J gene comes the end of the CDR3, since the read stops 3 residues before it. The V and J genes are TRBV19 and TRBJ1-4, with D perhaps TRBD1 (5 bases). Germline assignment: CDR1 LNHDA and CDR2 SQIVND (reference sequence). CDR3 length: 16 amino acids. V was clipped by 1 base and J by 8 bases, with 17 bases between them. The CDR3: CASSIGGADSAEKLFF. The CDR3 bases that were read are TGTGCCAGTAGTATAGGAGGGGCCGACTCTGCGGAAAAA.

Turning to this clone: The CDR3 end is not reached by the read, which stops 3 residues before it; the germline J gene fills it in. This sequence joins TRBV6-1 and TRBJ2-5, with TRBD2 matching over 9 bases. Germline V gives CDR1 MNHNS, CDR2 SASEGT. CDR3 length equals 15 residues. V trimming: 4 bases; J trimming: 2 bases; junction bases outside the gene matches: 5. Incomplete CDR3 DNA: TGTGCCAGCAGTGCGGTAGCGGGGGTACAAGAGACC. Amino acids: CASSAVAGVQET. Given in full, the CDR3 is CASSAVAGVQETQYF.

Comments on this clone: The CDR3 goes on 3 residues after the read ends, and that part is filled in from the germline J gene. V gene TRBV20-1 combines with J gene TRBJ2-3; possibly TRBD2 for D (6 bases). Trimming pared 6 bases from V and 2 bases from J, leaving 27 bases between. CDR1 is DFQATT, CDR2 SNEGSKA, per germline (reference sequence). The CDR3 extends over 18 amino acids. The CDR3 spells CSAQREFLRAGLTDTQYF. CDR3 bases read: TGCAGTGCCCAAAGGGAATTTCTTAGGGCGGGACTCACAGATACG.

As concerns this clone: With the read ending 3 residues before the CDR3 end, the germline J gene is used to fill in that end. The chain is built from TRBV2 and TRBJ1-5; 9 bases are a match to TRBD1. The CDR3 extends over 16 amino acids. The germline V gene encodes CDR1 SNHLY and CDR2 FYNNEI. V lost 5 bases and J lost 0; bases outside the gene matches: 5. CDR3 residues: CASSSGTGYSNQPQHF. The sequenced CDR3 bases are TGTGCCAGCAGTTCCGGGACAGGGTATAGCAATCAGCCC.

Comments on this clone: The read comes to an end 3 residues before the CDR3 does, leaving the germline J gene to fill in the end. The V and J genes are TRBV19 and TRBJ2-6; TRBD1 matches at 7 bases. Germline assignment: CDR1 LNHDA and CDR2 SQIVND (reference sequence). CDR3 size: 17 residues. Unmatched junction bases numbered 15, after V lost 10 bases and J lost 3 bases. CDR3 in amino acids: CATRNLKGGGGANVLTF. The sequenced CDR3 bases are TGTGCCACCCGAAACCTAAAAGGGGGCGGTGGGGCCAACGTC. The full variable domain, with the rest looked up from reference TRBV19 and TRBJ2-6, is DGGITQSPKYLFRKEGQNVTLSCEQNLNHDAMYWYRQDPGQGLRLIYYSQIVNDFQKGDIAEGYSVSREKKESFPLTVTSAQKNPTAFYLCATRNLKGGGGANVLTFGAGSRLTVL.

Concerning this clone: The read terminates 3 residues before the CDR3 end, so the remaining end is supplied by the germline J gene. The chain recombines TRBV19 with TRBJ2-5; 8 positions agree with TRBD1. With 5 bases clipped from V and 1 base from J, the junction kept 3 bases outside the gene matches. This CDR3 has 14 amino acids. Germline V lookup: CDR1 LNHDA, CDR2 SQIVND (reference sequence). The covered CDR3 bases are TGTGCCAGTAGTCCGACAGGGGCCCAAGAGACC. It encodes CASSPTGAQET. The CDR3 reads in full as CASSPTGAQETQYF.

With respect to this clone: The read stops 3 residues short of the end of the CDR3; the missing end is completed from the germline J gene. The chain uses TRBV6-1 and TRBJ1-2; D not resolved. V gave up 2 bases and J gave up 1 base, with 11 bases separating them. The CDR3 has 15 residues. Germline assignment: CDR1 MNHNS and CDR2 SASEGT. The part of the CDR3 DNA that was read is TGTGCCAGCAGTGAAAGAGTCGGTGGTAACTATGGC. Protein: CASSERVGGNYG. The CDR3 as a whole reads CASSERVGGNYGYTF.

Points on this clone: The read terminates 3 residues ahead of where the CDR3 ends, so the germline J gene completes it. The genes are TRBV7-3 and TRBJ2-3; tentative D call: TRBD2 (5 bases). The CDR3 covers 14 residues. V lost 5 bases to trimming and J lost 4 bases, with 13 bases between them. Germline lookup yields CDR1 SGHTA and CDR2 FQGTGA. The part of the CDR3 DNA that was read is TGTGCCAGCAGCCCAAGCGTCGGGGCAGATACG. The encoded protein is CASSPSVGADT. The entire CDR3 protein is CASSPSVGADTQYF.

For this clone: The read gets to within 3 residues of the CDR3 end, and the germline J gene fills in the rest. V gene TRBV7-2 combines with J gene TRBJ2-7; 7 nucleotides line up with TRBD1. This CDR3 spans 17 amino acids. V trimming: 0 bases; J trimming: 3 bases; junction bases outside the gene matches: 11. Germline values: CDR1 SGHTA, CDR2 FQGNSA. The CDR3 region is CASSLASASGGRYEQYF. CDR3 DNA, as far as it was read: TGTGCCAGCAGCTTAGCTTCGGCGTCAGGGGGACGCTACGAG.

Concerning this clone: The read comes to an end 3 residues before the CDR3 does, leaving the germline J gene to fill in the end. The J gene is TRBJ2-5, the V gene TRBV5-1, with D perhaps TRBD1 (5 bases). Trimming cost V 2 bases and J 3 bases, with 14 bases left between them. CDR1 and CDR2 from the germline V gene are SGHRS and YFSETQ. The CDR3 has 15 residues. Incomplete CDR3 DNA: TGCGCCAGCAGCTTTACAGGAAGTAGTGAAGAGACC. Encoded protein: CASSFTGSSEET. The whole CDR3 reads CASSFTGSSEETQYF.

About this clone itself: The read is 3 residues too short to cover the CDR3 end, so that end is filled in from the germline J gene. This chain links TRBV30 with TRBJ1-5; 7 bases are a match to TRBD1. J was trimmed by 0 bases and V by 0 bases; bases with no gene match: 8. Germline V lookup: CDR1 GTSNPN, CDR2 SVGIG (reference sequence). The CDR3 consists of 17 residues. The CDR3 DNA, read in part, is TGTGCCTGGAGTGTACAGGGGACGCGCTATAGCAATCAGCCC. It is translated as CAWSVQGTRYSNQP. The whole CDR3 is CAWSVQGTRYSNQPQHF.

On this clone itself: The read stops 3 residues short of the end of the CDR3; the missing end is completed from the germline J gene. This sequence joins TRBV30 and TRBJ2-1; TRBD2 matches at 7 bases. V shed 3 bases and J 5 bases; nucleotides not matched to a gene: 4. The CDR3 consists of 13 residues. CDR1 is GTSNPN and CDR2 is SVGIG in the germline V gene (reference sequence). CDR3 amino acids: CAWRAGSNNEQFF. The sequenced CDR3 bases are TGTGCCTGGAGAGCGGGGTCTAACAATGAG.

About this clone itself: The read ends 3 residues early relative to the CDR3; the germline J gene fills the gap. The chain links TRBV5-1 to TRBJ1-2; perhaps TRBD1 as D (5 bases). This CDR3 spans 13 amino acids. CDR1 and CDR2 (germline): SGHRS, YFSETQ. CDR3 protein: CASSLAQGEGYTF. The DNA read from the CDR3 is TGCGCCAGCAGCTTGGCGCAGGGAGAGGGC.

In regard to this clone: The read terminates 3 residues before the CDR3 end, so the remaining end is supplied by the germline J gene. V gene TRBV7-8 combines with J gene TRBJ1-1; possible D gene TRBD1, 6 bases. Germline-derived CDR1 and CDR2 are SGHVS and FQNEAQ. The CDR3 totals 14 residues. The V gene lost 5 bases and the J gene lost 3 bases, with 13 bases spanning the gap. Incomplete CDR3 DNA: TGTGCCAGCAGCGCAACAGGGAGGTACACTGAA. Its protein product is CASSATGRYTE. The full CDR3 protein reads CASSATGRYTEAFF. The complete variable domain, with remaining parts taken from reference TRBV7-8 and TRBJ1-1, reads GAGVSQSPRYKVAKRGQDVALRCDPISGHVSLFWYQQALGQGPEFLTYFQNEAQLDKSGLPSDRFFAERPEGSVSTLKIQRTQQEDSAVYLCASSATGRYTEAFFGQGTRLTVV.

Remarks on this clone: With the read ending 3 residues before the CDR3 end, the germline J gene is used to fill in that end. V usage is TRBV30 and J usage is TRBJ1-1, with D possibly being TRBD1 (5 bases). This CDR3 region has 11 residues. The germline CDR1 and CDR2 sequences are GTSNPN and SVGIG (reference sequence). CDR3 amino acids: CASLDQGLAFF. The sequenced part of the CDR3 DNA is TGTGCCTCCCTAGATCAGGGTTTG.

On this clone itself: The CDR3 is cut off 3 residues early in the read; its end comes from the germline J gene. V and J are TRBV20-1 and TRBJ2-7, with 7 bases that match TRBD2. V was pared by 1 base and J by 5 bases, with 5 bases of the junction left unmatched. Germline V CDR1 and CDR2: DFQATT, SNEGSKA (reference sequence). The CDR3 totals 13 residues. The sequenced part of the CDR3 DNA is TGCAGTGCTAGAGGCAGGCGGGAGCACGAG. The encoded protein is CSARGRREHE. The full CDR3 sequence reads CSARGRREHEQYF.

In the case of this clone: The observed sequence ends 3 residues before the CDR3 terminus, with the missing tail filled in from the germline J gene. The chain combines TRBV5-1 with TRBJ1-4; 8 bases line up with TRBD1. Looked up from germline, CDR1 is SGHRS and CDR2 is YFSETQ. This CDR3 is 18 amino acids long. V dropped 2 bases and J dropped 0; count of bases not matched to a gene: 9. CDR3 sequence reads: CASSFFHRGETTNEKLFF. The DNA read from the CDR3 is TGCGCCAGCAGCTTTTTCCACAGGGGGGAGACAACTAATGAAAAA.

Regarding this clone: Read sequence stops 3 residues before the CDR3 end, and the germline J gene provides the missing end. This chain connects TRBV7-9 to TRBJ1-6; D remains unclear. V lost 5 bases and J lost 9, with 11 bases in between. Looked up from germline, CDR1 is SEHNR and CDR2 is FQNEAQ (reference sequence). The CDR3 is made up of 13 amino acids. The sequenced CDR3 bases are TGTGCCAGCAGCGCGGGGTCGAGTTCACCC. Protein: CASSAGSSSP. The CDR3 in its entirety is CASSAGSSSPLHF.

On this clone itself: The read ends 3 residues shy of where the CDR3 ends; the end is completed using the germline J gene. The gene calls are TRBV5-1 and TRBJ1-4, with 7 bases identical to TRBD1. This CDR3 has 16 residues. Germline loops: CDR1 SGHRS, CDR2 YFSETQ. V lost 2 bases to trimming and J lost 0 bases; unmatched junction nucleotides: 4. The CDR3 region is CASSFDRVATNEKLFF. The CDR3 DNA, read in part, is TGCGCCAGCAGCTTCGACAGGGTCGCAACTAATGAAAAA.

As regards this clone: The missing CDR3 end, 3 residues past where the read stops, is filled in from the germline J gene. V and J are TRBV7-9 and TRBJ2-2, with D perhaps matching TRBD1 (5 bases). The CDR3 is 15 amino acids. Germline-derived CDR1 and CDR2 are SEHNR and FQNEAQ (reference sequence). CDR3 sequence reads: CASSLMDTHNEKLFF. Partial CDR3 DNA: TGTGCCAGCAGCTTAATGGACACCCATAATGAAAAG.

Concerning this clone itself: The missing CDR3 end, 3 residues past where the read stops, is filled in from the germline J gene. The chain employs TRBV18 and TRBJ1-2; D is unresolved. Germline lookup yields CDR1 KGHSH and CDR2 LQKENI. This CDR3 spans 12 amino acids. CDR3 in amino acids: CASSPAGISYTF. The sequenced CDR3 bases are TGTGCCAGCTCACCGGCAGGAATAAGC.

About this clone: Read coverage stops 3 residues before the CDR3 terminus; the germline J gene supplies the remainder. The gene calls are TRBV6-2 or TRBV6-3 and TRBJ2-5, with D maybe TRBD1 (6 bases). This CDR3 contains 13 residues. Germline V CDR1 and CDR2: MNHEY, SVGEGT. Trimming cost V 5 bases and J 1 base, with 8 bases left between them. CDR3 protein: CASSLQGQETQYF. CDR3 DNA, as far as it was read: TGTGCCAGCAGTCTACAGGGCCAAGAGACC.

The part of the CDR3 DNA that was read is TGTGCCAGTAGTATCTCCTCACTCCCCTCCTACAATGAG. Translating gives CASSISSLPSYNE. The full CDR3 sequence reads CASSISSLPSYNEQFF. J is TRBJ2-1 and V is TRBV19; D remains ambiguous. The CDR3 end lies 3 residues beyond the end of the read and is filled in from the germline J gene. CDR1 is LNHDA and CDR2 is SQIVND in the germline V gene (reference sequence). Trimming removed 3 bases at V and 0 bases at J, with 12 bases between. The CDR3 is 16 residues long.

As for this clone: The CDR3 end is not reached by the read, which stops 3 residues before it; the germline J gene fills it in. The genes are TRBV7-7 and TRBJ2-2; unclear D gene. The CDR3 spans 12 residues. The germline V gene has CDR1 SSHAT and CDR2 FNYEAQ (reference sequence). V was shortened by 5 bases and J by 7 bases, with 8 bases between the two germline ends. The DNA read from the CDR3 is TGTGCCAGCAGCCTACAGTTCGGGGAG. It yields the protein CASSLQFGE. The whole CDR3 protein is CASSLQFGELFF. The full variable domain, its missing parts supplied by reference TRBV7-7 and TRBJ2-2, is GAGVSQSPRYKVTKRGQDVTLRCDPISSHATLYWYQQALGQGPEFLTYFNYEAQPDKSGLPSDRFSAERPEGSISTLTIQRTEQRDSAMYRCASSLQFGELFFGEGSRLTVL.

Worth noting for this clone: The CDR3 end falls 3 residues outside the read, so it is completed with the germline J gene. This sequence joins TRBV5-1 and TRBJ2-5; D perhaps matches TRBD2 (6 bases). Germline values: CDR1 SGHRS, CDR2 YFSETQ. Trimming took 2 bases from V and 3 from J, leaving 14 bases between them. This CDR3 has 15 amino acids. The CDR3 region is CASSLFAGPKETQYF. The sequenced CDR3 bases are TGCGCCAGCAGCTTATTCGCGGGGCCGAAAGAGACC. The full variable domain, completed using reference TRBV5-1 and TRBJ2-5, is KAGVTQTPRYLIKTRGQQVTLSCSPISGHRSVSWYQQTPGQGLQFLFEYFSETQRNKGNFPGRFSGRQFSNSRSEMNVSTLELGDSALYLCASSLFAGPKETQYFGPGTRLLVL.

Note on this clone: The germline gene is not matched at one end of the junction; a read error may be the cause. The CDR3 is cut off 3 residues early in the read; its end comes from the germline J gene. The chain uses TRBV4-2 and TRBJ2-1; D might be TRBD1 (5 bases). Germline CDR1 LGHNA, CDR2 YNFKEQ. The CDR3 is made up of 15 amino acids. CDR3 in amino acids: CASSQGVDRWNEQFF. The sequenced part of the CDR3 DNA is TGCGCCAGCAGCCAAGGCGTCGACAGATGGAATGAG.

On this clone: The read falls 3 residues short of the CDR3 end, and the missing part is taken from the germline J gene. The chain links TRBV19 to TRBJ1-2; 7 bases are shared with TRBD1. The CDR3 totals 14 residues. The germline gives CDR1 LNHDA, CDR2 SQIVND (reference sequence). Trimming removed 5 bases from V and 4 bases from J; junction bases left unmatched: 7. The CDR3 DNA, read in part, is TGTGCCAGTAGTTCCCAGGGGGTGAGCTATGGC. It yields the protein CASSSQGVSYG. The full CDR3 is CASSSQGVSYGYTF.

Points on this clone: The read halts 3 residues ahead of the CDR3 end, with the missing end drawn from the germline J gene. The rearrangement joins TRBV7-6 to TRBJ2-2, with 7 bases fitting TRBD1. Germline lookup yields CDR1 SGHVS and CDR2 FNYEAQ. The CDR3 extends over 14 amino acids. CDR3 bases read: TGTGCCAGCAGCTTAGGACAGGGAAGCGAAAAG. Its translation: CASSLGQGSEK. The CDR3, in full, reads CASSLGQGSEKLFF.